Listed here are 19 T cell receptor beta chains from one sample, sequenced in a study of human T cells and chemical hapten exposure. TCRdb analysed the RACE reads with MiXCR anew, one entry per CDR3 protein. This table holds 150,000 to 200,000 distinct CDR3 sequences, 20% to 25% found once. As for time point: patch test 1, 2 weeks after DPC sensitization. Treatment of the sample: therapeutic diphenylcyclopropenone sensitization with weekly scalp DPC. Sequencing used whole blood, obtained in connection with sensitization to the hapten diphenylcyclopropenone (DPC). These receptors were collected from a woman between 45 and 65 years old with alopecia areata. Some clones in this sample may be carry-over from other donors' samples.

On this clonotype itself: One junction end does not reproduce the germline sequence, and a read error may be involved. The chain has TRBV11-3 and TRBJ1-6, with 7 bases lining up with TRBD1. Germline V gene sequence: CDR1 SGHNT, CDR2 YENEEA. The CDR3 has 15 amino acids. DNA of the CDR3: TGTGCCAGCAGCTTAGATGGCACAGGGGATTCATCCCTCCACTTT. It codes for CASSLDGTGDSSLHF.

The DNA of the CDR3 is TGCAGCGTTGGACAGGGGAGCAACTATGGCTACACCTTC. Residues: CSVGQGSNYGYTF. This chain links TRBV29-1 with TRBJ1-2, with 8 nucleotides matching TRBD1. V was clipped by 4 bases and J by 2 bases; unmatched bases: 3. The germline V gene encodes CDR1 SQVTM and CDR2 ANQGSEA. The CDR3 sequence is 13 residues long.

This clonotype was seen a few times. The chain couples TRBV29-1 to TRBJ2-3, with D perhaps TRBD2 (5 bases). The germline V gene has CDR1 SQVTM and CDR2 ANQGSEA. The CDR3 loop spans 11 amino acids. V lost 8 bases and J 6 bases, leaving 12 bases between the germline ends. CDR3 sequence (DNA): TGCAGCCCGGAGGTTGGTGATACGCAGTATTTT. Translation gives CSPEVGDTQYF.

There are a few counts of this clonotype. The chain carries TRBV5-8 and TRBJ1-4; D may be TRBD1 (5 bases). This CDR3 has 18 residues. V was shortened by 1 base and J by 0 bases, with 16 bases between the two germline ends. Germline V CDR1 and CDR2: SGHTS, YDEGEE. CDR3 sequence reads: CASSLIFGHLATNEKLFF. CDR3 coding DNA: TGTGCCAGCAGCTTGATCTTTGGACACCTTGCAACTAATGAAAAACTGTTTTTT.

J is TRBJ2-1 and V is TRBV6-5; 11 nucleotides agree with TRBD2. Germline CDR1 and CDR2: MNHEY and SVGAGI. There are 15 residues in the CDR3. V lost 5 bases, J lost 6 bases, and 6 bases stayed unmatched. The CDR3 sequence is CASSDPGLAANEQFF. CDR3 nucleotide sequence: TGTGCCAGCAGTGATCCGGGACTAGCGGCCAATGAGCAGTTCTTC.

The CDR3 nucleotides are TGCAGTGCTGGGACAGGGGAGTACGAGCAGTACTTC. This gives the protein CSAGTGEYEQYF. The chain has TRBV20-1 and TRBJ2-7; 10 nucleotides line up with TRBD1. CDR1 and CDR2 from the germline V gene are DFQATT and SNEGSKA (reference sequence). This CDR3 spans 12 amino acids. After removal of 5 bases from V and 4 bases from J, the junction contained 2 bases not matched to a gene.

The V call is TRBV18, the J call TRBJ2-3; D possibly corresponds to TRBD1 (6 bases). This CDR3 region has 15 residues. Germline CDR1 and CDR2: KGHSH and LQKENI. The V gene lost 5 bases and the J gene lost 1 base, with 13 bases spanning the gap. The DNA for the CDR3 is TGTGCCAGCTCAAAGCCGGACAGTCGCACAGATACGCAGTATTTT. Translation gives CASSKPDSRTDTQYF.

The CDR3, as DNA: TGTGCCAGCAGCCTGATAAGACAGGGCCGGGGTTTGAACACTGAAGCTTTCTTT. The encoded protein is CASSLIRQGRGLNTEAFF. The chain employs TRBV7-8 and TRBJ1-1, with TRBD1 matching over 7 bases. The CDR3 length is 18 residues. Germline trimming cut 5 bases from V and 0 bases from J; bases unmatched to any gene: 15. The germline gives CDR1 SGHVS, CDR2 FQNEAQ.

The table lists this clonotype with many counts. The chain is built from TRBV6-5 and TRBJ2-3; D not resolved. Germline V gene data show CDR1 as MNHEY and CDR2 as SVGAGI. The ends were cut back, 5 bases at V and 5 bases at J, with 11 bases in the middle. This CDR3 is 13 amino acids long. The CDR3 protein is CASSHPSGDTQYF. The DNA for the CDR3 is TGTGCCAGCAGTCATCCTAGTGGAGATACGCAGTATTTT.

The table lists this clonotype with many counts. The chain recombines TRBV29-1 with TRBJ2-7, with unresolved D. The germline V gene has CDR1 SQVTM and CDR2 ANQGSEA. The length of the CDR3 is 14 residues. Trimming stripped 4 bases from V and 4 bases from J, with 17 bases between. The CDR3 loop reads CSVVPTGRLYEQYF. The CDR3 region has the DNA TGCAGCGTTGTCCCAACCGGGCGCCTATACGAGCAGTACTTC.

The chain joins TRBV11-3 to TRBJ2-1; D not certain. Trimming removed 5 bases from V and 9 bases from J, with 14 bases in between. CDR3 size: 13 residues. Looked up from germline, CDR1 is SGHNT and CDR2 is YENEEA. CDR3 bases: TGTGCCAGCAGCCCCAGTCCGACCGGTGAGCAGTTCTTC. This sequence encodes CASSPSPTGEQFF.

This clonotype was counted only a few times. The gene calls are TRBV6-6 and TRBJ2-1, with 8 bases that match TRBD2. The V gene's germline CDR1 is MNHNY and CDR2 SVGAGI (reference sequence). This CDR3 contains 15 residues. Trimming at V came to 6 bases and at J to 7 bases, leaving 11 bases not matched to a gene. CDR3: CASRNSAGGANEQFF. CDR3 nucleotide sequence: TGTGCCAGCAGGAACAGCGCGGGAGGTGCTAATGAGCAGTTCTTC.

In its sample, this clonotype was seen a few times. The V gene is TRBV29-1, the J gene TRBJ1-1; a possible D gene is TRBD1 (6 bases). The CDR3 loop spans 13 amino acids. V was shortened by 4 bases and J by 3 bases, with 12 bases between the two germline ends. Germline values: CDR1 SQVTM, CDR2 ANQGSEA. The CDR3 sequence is CSVGGGRHTEAFF. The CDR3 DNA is TGCAGCGTTGGGGGGGGCAGACACACTGAAGCTTTCTTT. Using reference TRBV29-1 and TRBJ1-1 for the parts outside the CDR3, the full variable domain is SAVISQKPSRDICQRGTSLTIQCQVDSQVTMMFWYRQQPGQSLTLIATANQGSEATYESGFVIDKFPISRPNLTFSTLTVSNMSPEDSSIYLCSVGGGRHTEAFFGQGTRLTVV.

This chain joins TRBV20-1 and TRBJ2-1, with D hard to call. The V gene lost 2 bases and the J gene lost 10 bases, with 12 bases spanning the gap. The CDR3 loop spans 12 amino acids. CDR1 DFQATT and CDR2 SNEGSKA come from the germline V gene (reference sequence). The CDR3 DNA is TGCAGTGCTAGAAGGGCCCCCAGGGAGCAGTTCTTC. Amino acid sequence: CSARRAPREQFF.

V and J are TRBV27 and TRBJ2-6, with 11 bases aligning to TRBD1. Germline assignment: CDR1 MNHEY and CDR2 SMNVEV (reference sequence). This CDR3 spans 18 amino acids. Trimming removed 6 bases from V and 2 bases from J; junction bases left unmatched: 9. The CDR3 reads CASSPIAGQGAGANVLTF. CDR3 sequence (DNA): TGTGCCAGCAGCCCTATCGCGGGACAGGGGGCTGGGGCCAACGTCCTGACTTTC.

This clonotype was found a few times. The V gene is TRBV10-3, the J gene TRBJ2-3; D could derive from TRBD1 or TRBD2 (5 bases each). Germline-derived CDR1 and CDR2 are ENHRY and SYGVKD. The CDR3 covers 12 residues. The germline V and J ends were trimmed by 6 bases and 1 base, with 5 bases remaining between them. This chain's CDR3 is CAIRGGTDTQYF. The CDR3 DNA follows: TGTGCCATCAGGGGGGGCACAGATACGCAGTATTTT.

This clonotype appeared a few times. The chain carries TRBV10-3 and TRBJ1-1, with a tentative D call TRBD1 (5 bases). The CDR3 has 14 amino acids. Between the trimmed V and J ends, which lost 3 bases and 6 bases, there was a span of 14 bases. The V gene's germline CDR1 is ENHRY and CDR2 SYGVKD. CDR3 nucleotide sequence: TGTGCCATCAGTGATTTGGGGGAATGGCCTGAAGCTTTCTTT. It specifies CAISDLGEWPEAFF.

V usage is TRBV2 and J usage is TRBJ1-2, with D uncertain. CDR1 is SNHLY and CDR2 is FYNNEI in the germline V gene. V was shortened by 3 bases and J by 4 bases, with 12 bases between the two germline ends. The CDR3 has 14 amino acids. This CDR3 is CASSDWELSYGYTF. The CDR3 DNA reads TGTGCCAGCAGTGATTGGGAACTTAGCTATGGCTACACCTTC.

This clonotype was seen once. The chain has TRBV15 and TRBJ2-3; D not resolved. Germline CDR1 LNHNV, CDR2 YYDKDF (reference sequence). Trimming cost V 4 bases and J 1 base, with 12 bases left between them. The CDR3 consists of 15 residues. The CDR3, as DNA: TGTGCCACCAGCACCCAAAGCGATGGCACAGATACGCAGTATTTT. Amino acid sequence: CATSTQSDGTDTQYF.